The clone carrying this T cell receptor beta chain occurred once. These data originate in a study of blood T cell repertoires in COVID-19. The CDR3 contains 16 residues. V lost 5 bases, J lost 3 bases, and 6 bases stayed unmatched. Germline values: CDR1 MDHEN, CDR2 SYDVKM. As handled by the study authors: Amplification of reference gene primers was used by the study to estimate nucleated cell counts. Clones were read by immunoSEQ multiplex PCR, and TCRdb kept only the in-frame ones, dropping some. From that table come the V and J calls and clone size; the DNA was used to work out D and trimming. This table has a few hundred thousand clones, approximately 80% appearing once.

V usage is TRBV28 and J usage is TRBJ2-1; TRBD1 aligns across 11 bases. The source of this sequence is a human donor in a cohort sampled during active COVID-19. Sequencing used peripheral blood. The DNA of the CDR3 is TGTGCCAGCAGTAACGGACAGGGGGCATTCTACAATGAGCAGTTCTTC. It translates to CASSNGQGAFYNEQFF.